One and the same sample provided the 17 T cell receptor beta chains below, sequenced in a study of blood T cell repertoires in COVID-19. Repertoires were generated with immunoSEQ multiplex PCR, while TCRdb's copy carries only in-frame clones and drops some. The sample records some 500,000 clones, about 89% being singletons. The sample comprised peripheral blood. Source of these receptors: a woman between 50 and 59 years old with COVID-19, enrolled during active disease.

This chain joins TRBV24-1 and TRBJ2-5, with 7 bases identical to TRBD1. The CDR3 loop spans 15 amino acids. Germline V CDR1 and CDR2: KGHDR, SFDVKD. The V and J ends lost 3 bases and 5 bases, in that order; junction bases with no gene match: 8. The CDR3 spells CATSDDRVPRETQYF. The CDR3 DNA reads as TGTGCCACCAGTGATGACAGGGTCCCCAGGGAGACCCAGTACTTC.

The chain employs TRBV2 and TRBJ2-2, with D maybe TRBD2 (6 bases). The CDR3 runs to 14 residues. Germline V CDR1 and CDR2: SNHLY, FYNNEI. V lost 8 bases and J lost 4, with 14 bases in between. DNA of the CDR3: TGTGCCAGCGGTGGGACTGAGGGCACCGGGGAGCTGTTTTTT. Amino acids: CASGGTEGTGELFF.

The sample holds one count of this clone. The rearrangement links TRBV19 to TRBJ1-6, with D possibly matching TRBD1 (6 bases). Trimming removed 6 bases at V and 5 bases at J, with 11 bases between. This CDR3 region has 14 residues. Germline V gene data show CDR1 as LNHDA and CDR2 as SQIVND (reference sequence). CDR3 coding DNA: TGTGCCAGTAGGTCCAGGGGTAATAATTCACCCCTCCACTTT. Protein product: CASRSRGNNSPLHF.

The CDR3: CAFLPGKGLAKNIQYF. The CDR3 region has the DNA TGTGCCTTCCTTCCGGGGAAGGGATTAGCCAAAAACATTCAGTACTTC. The rearrangement links TRBV30 to TRBJ2-4, with D perhaps TRBD2 (5 bases). The V end was cut by 7 bases, the J end by 0 bases, with 19 bases between. CDR3 length: 16 amino acids. Germline V gene sequence: CDR1 GTSNPN, CDR2 SVGIG (reference sequence).

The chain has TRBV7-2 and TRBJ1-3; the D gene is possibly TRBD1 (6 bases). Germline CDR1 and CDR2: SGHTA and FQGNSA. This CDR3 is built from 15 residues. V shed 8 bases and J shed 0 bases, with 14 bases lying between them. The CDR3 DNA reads TGTGCCAGCGGCAACAGGGCAGGCTCTGGAAACACCATATATTTT. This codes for CASGNRAGSGNTIYF. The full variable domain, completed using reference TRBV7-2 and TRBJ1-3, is GAGVSQSPSNKVTEKGKDVELRCDPISGHTALYWYRQSLGQGLEFLIYFQGNSAPDKSGLPSDRFSAERTGGSVSTLTIQRTQQEDSAVYLCASGNRAGSGNTIYFGEGSWLTVV.

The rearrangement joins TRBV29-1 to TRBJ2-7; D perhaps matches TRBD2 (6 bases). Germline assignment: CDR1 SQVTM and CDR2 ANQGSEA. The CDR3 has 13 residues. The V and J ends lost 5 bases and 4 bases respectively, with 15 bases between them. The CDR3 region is CSVWTINSYEQYF. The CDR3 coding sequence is TGCAGCGTTTGGACTATCAACTCATACGAGCAGTACTTC.

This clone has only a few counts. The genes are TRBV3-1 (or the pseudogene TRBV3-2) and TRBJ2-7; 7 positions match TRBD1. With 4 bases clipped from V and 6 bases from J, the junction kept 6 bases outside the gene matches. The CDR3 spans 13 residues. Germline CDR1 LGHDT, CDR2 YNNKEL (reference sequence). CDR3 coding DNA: TGTGCCAGCAGCCGTCGCTGGGACAGCGAGCAGTACTTC. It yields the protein CASSRRWDSEQYF.

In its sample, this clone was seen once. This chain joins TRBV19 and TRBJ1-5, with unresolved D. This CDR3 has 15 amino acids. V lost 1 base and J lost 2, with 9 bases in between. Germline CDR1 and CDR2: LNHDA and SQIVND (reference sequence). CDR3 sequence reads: CASSIGAGGNQPQHF. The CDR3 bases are TGTGCCAGTAGTATAGGGGCAGGCGGCAATCAGCCCCAGCATTTT. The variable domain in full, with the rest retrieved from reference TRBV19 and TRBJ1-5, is DGGITQSPKYLFRKEGQNVTLSCEQNLNHDAMYWYRQDPGQGLRLIYYSQIVNDFQKGDIAEGYSVSREKKESFPLTVTSAQKNPTAFYLCASSIGAGGNQPQHFGDGTRLSIL.

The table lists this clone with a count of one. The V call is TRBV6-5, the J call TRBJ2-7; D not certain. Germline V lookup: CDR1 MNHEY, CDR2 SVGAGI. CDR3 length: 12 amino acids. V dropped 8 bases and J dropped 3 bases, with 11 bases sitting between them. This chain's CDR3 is CASLKGDYEQYF. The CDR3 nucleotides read TGTGCCAGCCTCAAAGGAGACTACGAGCAGTACTTC.

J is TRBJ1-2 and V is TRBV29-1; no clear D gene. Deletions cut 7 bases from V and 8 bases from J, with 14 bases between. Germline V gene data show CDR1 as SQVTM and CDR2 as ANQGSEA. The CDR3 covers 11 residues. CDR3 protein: CSAGPRAGYTF. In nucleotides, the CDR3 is TGCAGCGCTGGCCCTCGTGCGGGCTACACCTTC.

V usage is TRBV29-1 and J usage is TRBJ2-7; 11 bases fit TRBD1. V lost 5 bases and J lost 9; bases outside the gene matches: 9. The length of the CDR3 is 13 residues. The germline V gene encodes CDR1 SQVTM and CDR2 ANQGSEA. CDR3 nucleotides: TGCAGCGTTCAAGGACAGGGGGCCCCAGGGCAGTACTTC. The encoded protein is CSVQGQGAPGQYF.

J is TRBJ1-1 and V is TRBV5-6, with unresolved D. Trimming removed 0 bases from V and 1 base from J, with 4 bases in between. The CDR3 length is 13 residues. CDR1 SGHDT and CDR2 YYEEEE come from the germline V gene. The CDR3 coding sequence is TGTGCCAGCAGCTTGGCAGGGAACACTGAAGCTTTCTTT. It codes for CASSLAGNTEAFF.

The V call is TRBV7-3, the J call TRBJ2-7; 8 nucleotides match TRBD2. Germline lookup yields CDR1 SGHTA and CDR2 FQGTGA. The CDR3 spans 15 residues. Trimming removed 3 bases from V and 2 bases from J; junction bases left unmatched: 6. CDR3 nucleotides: TGTGCCAGCAGCTTTTCTGGCGGGGGGCCCTACGAGCAGTACTTC. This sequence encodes CASSFSGGGPYEQYF.

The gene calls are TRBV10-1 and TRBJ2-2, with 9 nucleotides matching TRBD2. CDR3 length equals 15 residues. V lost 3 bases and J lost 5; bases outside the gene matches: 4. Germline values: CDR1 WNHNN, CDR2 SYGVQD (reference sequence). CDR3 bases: TGCGCCAGCAGTGACCTAGCGGGGTCAACCGGGGAGCTGTTTTTT. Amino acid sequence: CASSDLAGSTGELFF.

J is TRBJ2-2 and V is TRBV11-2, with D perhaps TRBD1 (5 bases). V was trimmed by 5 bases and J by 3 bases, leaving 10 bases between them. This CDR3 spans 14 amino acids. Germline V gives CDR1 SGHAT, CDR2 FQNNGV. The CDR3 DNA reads TGTGCCAGCAGCCTCAGGGTCGACACCGGGGAGCTGTTTTTT. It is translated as CASSLRVDTGELFF.

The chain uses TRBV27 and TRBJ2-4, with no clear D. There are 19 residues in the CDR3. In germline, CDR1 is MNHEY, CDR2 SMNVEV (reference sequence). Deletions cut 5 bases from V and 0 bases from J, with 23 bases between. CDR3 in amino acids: CASSPYLLTTRLAKNIQYF. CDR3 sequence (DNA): TGTGCCAGCAGTCCTTACCTCCTGACAACCCGCTTAGCCAAAAACATTCAGTACTTC.

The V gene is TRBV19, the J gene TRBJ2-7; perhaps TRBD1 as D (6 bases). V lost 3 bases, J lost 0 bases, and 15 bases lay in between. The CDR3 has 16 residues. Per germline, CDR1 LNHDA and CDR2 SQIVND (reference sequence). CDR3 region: CASSIRGTPASYEQYF. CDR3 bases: TGTGCCAGTAGTATTAGAGGGACACCCGCCTCCTACGAGCAGTACTTC.